This entry is about one T cell receptor beta chain. This sample stems from a study of blood T cell repertoires in COVID-19. The CDR3 is made up of 12 amino acids. The germline V gene has CDR1 MNHNY and CDR2 SVGAGI (reference sequence). Trimming removed 6 bases from V and 10 bases from J; junction bases left unmatched: 5. The method was immunoSEQ multiplex PCR; TCRdb's version includes in-frame clones alone and lacks a portion of them. The sample records 200,000 to 250,000 clones, less than 85% being singletons. The sample comprised peripheral blood. This TCR was sampled from a woman of 80 years or more with acute or convalescent COVID-19. The chain recombines TRBV6-6 with TRBJ2-1; 8 bases map to TRBD1. The CDR3 nucleotides read TGTGCCAGCAGCCCAGGGGGCGAAGAGCAGTTCTTC. Protein: CASSPGGEEQFF.